The 2 T cell receptor beta chains listed next were all sequenced from one sample in a study of PD-L1 blockade in urothelial cancer. Generated by immunoSEQ multiplex PCR, the TCRdb table keeps only in-frame clones and is missing some. The repertoire has approximately 100,000 clones, around 93% of them found once; the top ten carry about 0.91%. Material: PBMCs, obtained around atezolizumab (anti-PD-L1) treatment. The receptors derive from a woman of 80 years or more with urothelial cancer.

In nucleotides, the CDR3 is TGTGCCAGCAGTTTATCGTGGGCCCGTCAGCCCCAGCATTTT. Its translation is CASSLSWARQPQHF. V gene TRBV27 combines with J gene TRBJ1-5; D ambiguous. V dropped 0 bases and J dropped 6 bases, with 9 bases sitting between them. The CDR3 extends over 14 amino acids. Germline V gene lookup returns CDR1 MNHEY and CDR2 SMNVEV (reference sequence).

J is TRBJ2-1 and V is TRBV27; 8 nucleotides align to TRBD2. Germline V CDR1 and CDR2: MNHEY, SMNVEV (reference sequence). Trimming removed 5 bases from V and 4 bases from J; junction bases left unmatched: 7. The CDR3 sequence is 15 residues long. As DNA, the CDR3 is TGTGCCAGCAGTATAGCGGGACCCGGGTACAATGAGCAGTTCTTC. This translates into CASSIAGPGYNEQFF.